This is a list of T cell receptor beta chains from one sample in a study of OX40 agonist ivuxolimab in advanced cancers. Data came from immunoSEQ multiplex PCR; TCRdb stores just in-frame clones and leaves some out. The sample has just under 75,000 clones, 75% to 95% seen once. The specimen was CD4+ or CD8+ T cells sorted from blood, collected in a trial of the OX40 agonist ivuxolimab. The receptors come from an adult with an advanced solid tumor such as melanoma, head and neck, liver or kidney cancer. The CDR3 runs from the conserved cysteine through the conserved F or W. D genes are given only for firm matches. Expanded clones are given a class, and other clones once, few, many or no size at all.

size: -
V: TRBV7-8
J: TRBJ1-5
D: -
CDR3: CASGTDQPQHF
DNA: TGTGCCAGTGGGACGGATCAGCCCCAGCATTTT

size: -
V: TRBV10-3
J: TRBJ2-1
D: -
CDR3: CAISGQGGYNEQFF
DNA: TGTGCCATCAGTGGGCAGGGGGGATACAATGAGCAGTTCTTC

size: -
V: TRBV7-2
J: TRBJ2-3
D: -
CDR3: CASSSDSSTDTQYF
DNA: TGTGCCAGCAGCTCGGATTCTAGCACAGATACGCAGTATTTT

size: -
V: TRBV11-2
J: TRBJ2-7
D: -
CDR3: CASSLARITYEQYF
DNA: TGTGCCAGCAGCCTTGCTAGGATAACCTACGAGCAGTACTTC

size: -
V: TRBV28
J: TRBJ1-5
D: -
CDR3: CASTTVAPLGHNQPQHF
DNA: TGTGCCAGCACAACAGTCGCTCCTTTGGGGCACAATCAGCCCCAGCATTTT

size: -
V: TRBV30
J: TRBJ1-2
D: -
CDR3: CAWSSGTNYGYTF
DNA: TGTGCCTGGAGTTCAGGGACTAACTATGGCTACACCTTC

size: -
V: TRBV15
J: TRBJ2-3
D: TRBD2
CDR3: CATEAGGTDTQYF
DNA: TGTGCCACTGAGGCGGGAGGCACAGATACGCAGTATTTT

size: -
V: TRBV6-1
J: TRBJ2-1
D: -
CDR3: CASSANLGNEQFF
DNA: TGTGCCAGCAGTGCCAATCTAGGTAATGAGCAGTTCTTC

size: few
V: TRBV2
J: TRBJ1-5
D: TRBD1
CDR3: CASTGTGDQPQHF
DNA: TGTGCCAGCACCGGGACAGGGGATCAGCCCCAGCATTTT

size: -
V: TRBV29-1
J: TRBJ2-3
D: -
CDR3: CSVRGCTDTQYF
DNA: TGCAGCGTGAGAGGGTGCACAGATACGCAGTATTTT

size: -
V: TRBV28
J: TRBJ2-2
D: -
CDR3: CASSGGPSGELFF
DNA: TGTGCCAGCAGTGGGGGCCCCAGCGGGGAGCTGTTTTTT

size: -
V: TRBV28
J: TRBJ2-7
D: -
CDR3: CASSDLSRSYEQYF
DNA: TGTGCCAGCAGTGACTTAAGCCGCTCCTACGAGCAGTACTTC

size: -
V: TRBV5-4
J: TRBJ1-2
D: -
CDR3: CASSSPGLGGYTF
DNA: TGTGCCAGCAGCTCCCCGGGCCTCGGGGGCTACACCTTC

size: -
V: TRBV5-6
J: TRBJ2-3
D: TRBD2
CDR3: CASSLTSGRTDTQYF
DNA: TGTGCCAGCAGCTTGACTAGCGGCCGCACAGATACGCAGTATTTT

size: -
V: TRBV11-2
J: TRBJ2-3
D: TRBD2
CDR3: CASSLDPLAASTDTQYF
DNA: TGTGCCAGCAGCTTAGACCCTCTAGCGGCTAGCACAGATACGCAGTATTTT

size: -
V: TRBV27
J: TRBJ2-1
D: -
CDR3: CASSLGLGSSYNEQFF
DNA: TGTGCCAGCAGTTTAGGTTTGGGGAGCTCCTACAATGAGCAGTTCTTC

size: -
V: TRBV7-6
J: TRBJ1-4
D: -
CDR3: CASSLASQPSYEKLFF
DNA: TGTGCCAGCAGCTTAGCTAGCCAGCCTTCGTATGAAAAACTGTTTTTT

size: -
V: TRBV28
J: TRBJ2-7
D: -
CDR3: CASGKATGPYEQYF
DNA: TGTGCCAGCGGGAAGGCCACAGGTCCCTACGAGCAGTACTTC

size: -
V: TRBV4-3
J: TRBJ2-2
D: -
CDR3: CASSQDWRAGELFF
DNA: TGCGCCAGCAGCCAAGATTGGCGGGCCGGGGAGCTGTTTTTT

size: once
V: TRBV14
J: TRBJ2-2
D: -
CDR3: CASSQDPFGELFF
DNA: TGTGCCAGCAGCCAAGATCCCTTCGGGGAGCTGTTTTTT

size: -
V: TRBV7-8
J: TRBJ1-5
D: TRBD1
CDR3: CASSLKRTGYDQPQHF
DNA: TGTGCCAGCAGCTTGAAAAGGACAGGGTATGATCAGCCCCAGCATTTT

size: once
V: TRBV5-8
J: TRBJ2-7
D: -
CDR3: CASSFRGYEQYF
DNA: TGTGCCAGCAGCTTCCGCGGCTACGAGCAGTACTTC

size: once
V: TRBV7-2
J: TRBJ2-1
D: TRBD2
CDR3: CASSARGAGLAGFGNEQFF
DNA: TGTGCCAGCAGCGCCCGGGGGGCGGGACTAGCGGGATTCGGCAATGAGCAGTTCTTC

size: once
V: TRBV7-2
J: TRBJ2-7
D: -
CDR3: CASSFRGRGDEQYF
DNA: TGTGCCAGCAGCTTCCGGGGCAGGGGGGACGAGCAGTACTTC

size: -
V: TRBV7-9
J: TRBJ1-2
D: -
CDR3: CASSSTGDYGYTF
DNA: TGTGCCAGCAGTTCAACAGGAGACTATGGCTACACCTTC

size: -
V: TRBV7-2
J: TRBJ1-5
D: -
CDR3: CASSHRGGGDQPQHF
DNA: TGTGCCAGCAGTCATAGGGGCGGGGGAGATCAGCCCCAGCATTTT

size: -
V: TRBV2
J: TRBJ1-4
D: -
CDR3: CASSGSDLASGEKLFF
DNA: TGTGCCAGCAGCGGATCCGACCTCGCTAGTGGTGAAAAACTGTTTTTT

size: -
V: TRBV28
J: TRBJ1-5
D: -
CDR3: CASSLSGLNQPQHF
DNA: TGTGCCAGCAGTTTATCAGGACTCAATCAGCCCCAGCATTTT

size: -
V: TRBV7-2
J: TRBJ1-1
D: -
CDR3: CASSPRRNTEAFF
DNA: TGTGCCAGCAGCCCCCGCCGGAACACTGAAGCTTTCTTT

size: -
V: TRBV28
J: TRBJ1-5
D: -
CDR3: CASSVPRTAYPQPQHF
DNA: TGTGCCAGCAGCGTGCCCCGGACAGCCTATCCTCAGCCCCAGCATTTT

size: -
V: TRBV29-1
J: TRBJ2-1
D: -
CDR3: CSLGRDEQFF
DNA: TGCAGCCTAGGACGGGATGAGCAGTTCTTC

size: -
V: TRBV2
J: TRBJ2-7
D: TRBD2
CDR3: CASTPGGGLSEQYF
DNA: TGTGCCAGCACCCCGGGCGGGGGGTTAAGCGAGCAGTACTTC

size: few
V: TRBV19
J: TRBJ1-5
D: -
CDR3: CASSRELSTAGDNQPQHF
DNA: TGTGCCAGTAGCAGAGAGTTAAGTACAGCAGGGGATAATCAGCCCCAGCATTTT

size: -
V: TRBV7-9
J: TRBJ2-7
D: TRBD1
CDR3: CASSWGQGVSYEQYF
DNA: TGTGCCAGCAGCTGGGGACAGGGAGTATCCTACGAGCAGTACTTC

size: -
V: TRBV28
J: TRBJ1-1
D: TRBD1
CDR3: CASSFGGRGWVTEAFF
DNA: TGTGCCAGCAGTTTTGGTGGCAGGGGGTGGGTCACTGAAGCCTTCTTT

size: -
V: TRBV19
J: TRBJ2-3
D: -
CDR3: CASSIQASSLGTQYF
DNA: TGTGCCAGTAGTATTCAGGCTAGCTCCCTAGGTACGCAGTATTTT

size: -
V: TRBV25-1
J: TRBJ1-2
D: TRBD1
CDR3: CASSRTWGTVNYGYTF
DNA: TGTGCCAGCTCCCGGACATGGGGGACAGTTAACTATGGCTACACCTTC

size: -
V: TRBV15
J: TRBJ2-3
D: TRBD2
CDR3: CATRTSGRPTQYF
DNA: TGTGCCACGAGGACTAGCGGGAGGCCTACGCAGTATTTT

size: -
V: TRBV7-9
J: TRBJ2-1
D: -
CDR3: CASSLGVVSYNEQFF
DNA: TGTGCCAGCAGCTTAGGGGTAGTTTCCTACAATGAGCAGTTCTTC

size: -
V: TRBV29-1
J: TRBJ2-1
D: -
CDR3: CSVRTTMQNEQFF
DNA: TGCAGCGTTCGGACCACCATGCAAAATGAGCAGTTCTTC

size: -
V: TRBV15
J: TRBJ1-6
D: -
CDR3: CATSRDQAPLHF
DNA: TGTGCCACCAGCAGAGATCAAGCCCCCCTCCACTTT

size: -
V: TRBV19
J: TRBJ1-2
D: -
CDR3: CAGSTQSGINYGYTF
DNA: TGTGCCGGTAGTACCCAGTCGGGGATTAACTATGGCTACACCTTC

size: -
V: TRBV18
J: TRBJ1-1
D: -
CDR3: CASSRQRMNTEAFF
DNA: TGTGCCAGCTCTCGACAGAGGATGAACACTGAAGCTTTCTTT

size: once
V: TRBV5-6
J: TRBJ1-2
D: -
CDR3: CASSLPGIVYGYTF
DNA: TGTGCCAGCAGCTTGCCGGGTATCGTCTATGGCTACACCTTC

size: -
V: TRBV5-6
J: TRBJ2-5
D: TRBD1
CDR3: CASSLRTGGGQETQYF
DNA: TGTGCCAGCAGCCTCCGGACAGGGGGAGGGCAAGAGACCCAGTACTTC

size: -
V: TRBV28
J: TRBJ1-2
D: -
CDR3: CASSFTQSYGYTF
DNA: TGTGCCAGCAGCTTCACTCAGTCCTATGGCTACACCTTC

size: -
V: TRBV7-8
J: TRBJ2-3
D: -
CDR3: CASSSQDPDTQYF
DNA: TGTGCCAGCAGCTCTCAAGATCCAGATACGCAGTATTTT

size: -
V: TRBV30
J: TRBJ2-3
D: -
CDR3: CVSTRGDTDTQYF
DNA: TGTGTCAGCACTAGAGGTGACACAGATACGCAGTATTTT

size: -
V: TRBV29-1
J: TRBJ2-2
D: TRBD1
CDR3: CSVGQGAGWELFF
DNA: TGCAGCGTGGGTCAGGGGGCGGGGTGGGAGCTGTTTTTT

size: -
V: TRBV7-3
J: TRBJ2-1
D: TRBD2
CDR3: CASSMGLADNEQFF
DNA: TGTGCCAGCAGCATGGGACTAGCGGACAATGAGCAGTTCTTC

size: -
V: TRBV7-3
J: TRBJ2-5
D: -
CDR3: CASSLSAVTETQYF
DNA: TGTGCCAGCAGCTTAAGCGCCGTCACGGAGACCCAGTACTTC

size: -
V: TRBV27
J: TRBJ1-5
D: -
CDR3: CASSLAGLSNQPQHF
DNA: TGTGCCAGCAGTTTGGCGGGGCTTAGCAATCAGCCCCAGCATTTT

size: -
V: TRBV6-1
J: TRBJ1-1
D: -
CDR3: CASRGGVTEAFF
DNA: TGTGCCAGCAGGGGGGGGGTAACTGAAGCTTTCTTT

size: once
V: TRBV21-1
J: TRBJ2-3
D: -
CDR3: CASSGGDTQYF
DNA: TGTGCCAGCAGCGGGGGGGATACGCAGTATTTT

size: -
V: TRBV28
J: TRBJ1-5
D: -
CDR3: CASSLYSNQPQHF
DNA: TGTGCCAGCAGCCTATATAGCAATCAGCCCCAGCATTTT

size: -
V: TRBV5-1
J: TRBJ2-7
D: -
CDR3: CASSLEGWGEQYF
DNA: TGCGCCAGCAGCTTGGAAGGTTGGGGCGAGCAGTACTTC

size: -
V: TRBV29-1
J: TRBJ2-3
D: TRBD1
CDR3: CSARGRGRTDTQYF
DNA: TGCAGCGCGAGGGGGCGCGGGCGGACAGATACGCAGTATTTT

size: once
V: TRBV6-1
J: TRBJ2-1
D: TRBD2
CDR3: CASVAGGPYNEQFF
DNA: TGTGCCAGCGTAGCGGGAGGGCCCTACAATGAGCAGTTCTTC

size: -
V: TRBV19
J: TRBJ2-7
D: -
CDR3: CASSILGLAEQYF
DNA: TGTGCCAGTAGTATCCTTGGGCTAGCTGAGCAGTACTTC